This entry lists 20 T cell receptor beta chains sequenced from one sample in a study of siplizumab effects on memory and regulatory T cells. Using immunoSEQ multiplex PCR, the repertoire was profiled, and TCRdb retains in-frame clones only, with some absent. The sample holds about 63,000 clones, approximately 87% seen once. The specimen was memory CD4+ T cells sorted from blood. The receptor set was obtained from a human donor in good health.

This clone was seen only a few times. The chain employs TRBV2 and TRBJ2-7; TRBD1 matches 9 bases. Unmatched junction bases numbered 11, after V lost 6 bases and J lost 5 bases. CDR3 length equals 15 residues. Germline assignment: CDR1 SNHLY and CDR2 FYNNEI. The CDR3 region is CASRVRNRGHDEQYF. In nucleotides, the CDR3 is TGTGCCAGCAGAGTTAGGAACAGGGGGCACGACGAGCAGTACTTC.

Only a few counts were recorded for this clone. The chain recombines TRBV15 with TRBJ2-7, with a possible D match to TRBD1 (6 bases). The CDR3 consists of 14 residues. V was clipped by 1 base and J by 5 bases, with 12 bases between them. Germline V gene sequence: CDR1 LNHNV, CDR2 YYDKDF (reference sequence). The CDR3 sequence is CATSRAQGWDEQYF. The CDR3 DNA sequence: TGTGCCACCAGCAGAGCACAGGGTTGGGACGAGCAGTACTTC.

This clone is judged medium-sized. The rearrangement joins TRBV6-1 to TRBJ2-1; weak D call: TRBD2 (5 bases). V was clipped by 5 bases and J by 7 bases, with 15 bases between them. Per the germline V gene, CDR1 is MNHNS and CDR2 is SASEGT. This CDR3 spans 14 amino acids. CDR3 nucleotides: TGTGCCAGCAGTTTGGAGCGGAGTTCGAATGAGCAGTTCTTC. Its protein product is CASSLERSSNEQFF.

The chain joins TRBV7-2 to TRBJ1-4; a possible D gene is TRBD1 (5 bases). Looked up from germline, CDR1 is SGHTA and CDR2 is FQGNSA. The ends were cut back, 5 bases at V and 10 bases at J, with 14 bases in the middle. The CDR3 contains 13 residues. The CDR3 DNA reads TGTGCCAGCAGCCAACCGGGGGAGGGAAAACTGTTTTTT. Amino acids: CASSQPGEGKLFF.

CDR3 in DNA: TGTGCCAGCAGTTTAATACAGGGGCGGCCCACTGAAGCTTTCTTT. Protein: CASSLIQGRPTEAFF. The gene calls are TRBV27 and TRBJ1-1; 7 nucleotides match TRBD1. This CDR3 is 15 amino acids long. The germline V gene has CDR1 MNHEY and CDR2 SMNVEV (reference sequence). After removal of 2 bases from V and 4 bases from J, the junction contained 7 bases not matched to a gene.

The chain combines TRBV7-2 with TRBJ2-7, with D unresolved. The germline gives CDR1 SGHTA, CDR2 FQGNSA. Trimming cost V 5 bases and J 2 bases, with 13 bases left between them. The CDR3 sequence is 14 residues long. In DNA form, the CDR3 reads TGTGCCAGCAGCCCCTGGACCAATACCTACGAGCAGTACTTC. This codes for CASSPWTNTYEQYF.

This chain links TRBV6-5 with TRBJ1-2, with no clear D. CDR1 is MNHEY and CDR2 is SVGAGI in the germline V gene. The germline V and J ends were trimmed by 5 bases and 4 bases, with 5 bases remaining between them. The CDR3 is made up of 11 amino acids. CDR3 nucleotide sequence: TGTGCCAGCAGTGACCTCTATGGCTACACCTTC. Translating it yields CASSDLYGYTF.

The CDR3 is CASSSGTTLVNSPLHF. CDR3 sequence (DNA): TGTGCCAGCAGCTCCGGGACCACTCTCGTTAATTCACCCCTCCACTTT. The chain employs TRBV5-4 and TRBJ1-6, with a possible D match to TRBD1 (5 bases). Germline V gives CDR1 SGHNT, CDR2 YYREEE (reference sequence). Trimming took off 3 bases at V and 6 bases at J, with 16 bases between the two ends. This CDR3 has 16 residues.

The chain recombines TRBV7-2 with TRBJ2-7; 9 bases are a match to TRBD2. With 1 base clipped from V and 4 bases from J, the junction kept 2 bases outside the gene matches. The CDR3 spans 14 residues. CDR1 is SGHTA and CDR2 is FQGNSA in the germline V gene. In DNA, the CDR3 is TGTGCCAGCAGCTTAGGCCTAGCGGGGTACGAGCAGTACTTC. It codes for CASSLGLAGYEQYF.

This clone was detected once. This chain uses TRBV7-9 with TRBJ2-3, with D hard to call. Germline CDR1 is SEHNR and CDR2 is FQNEAQ (reference sequence). The CDR3 runs 13 residues. Deletions cut 5 bases from V and 4 bases from J, with 10 bases between. The CDR3 reads CASSPGPADTQYF. The CDR3 bases are TGTGCCAGCAGCCCCGGGCCAGCAGATACGCAGTATTTT.

This sequence joins TRBV19 and TRBJ2-2; 12 bases match TRBD2. CDR1 and CDR2 (germline): LNHDA, SQIVND (reference sequence). V was clipped by 3 bases and J by 4 bases; unmatched bases: 6. CDR3 size: 17 residues. The CDR3 here is CASSIRLAGAGTGELFF. CDR3 sequence (DNA): TGTGCCAGTAGTATCCGACTAGCGGGAGCCGGCACCGGGGAGCTGTTTTTT.

The chain has TRBV11-2 and TRBJ2-5, with D unclear. Germline CDR1 reads SGHAT; CDR2 reads FQNNGV. V lost 2 bases and J 5 bases, leaving 12 bases between the germline ends. The CDR3 sequence is 14 residues long. The CDR3 region is CASSLTLDRETQYF. The CDR3 region has the DNA TGTGCCAGCAGCTTAACCCTGGACCGGGAGACCCAGTACTTC.

V gene TRBV18 combines with J gene TRBJ1-1; 9 bases fit TRBD1. The germline V gene has CDR1 KGHSH and CDR2 LQKENI. The V and J ends lost 2 bases and 7 bases, in that order; junction bases with no gene match: 5. This CDR3 has 14 residues. This CDR3 reads CASSPGGQGNEAFF. For the CDR3, the DNA is TGTGCCAGCTCACCAGGCGGACAGGGGAATGAAGCTTTCTTT. Drawing the rest from reference TRBV18 and TRBJ1-1, the complete variable domain is NAGVMQNPRHLVRRRGQEARLRCSPMKGHSHVYWYRQLPEEGLKFMVYLQKENIIDESGMPKERFSAEFPKEGPSILRIQQVVRGDSAAYFCASSPGGQGNEAFFGQGTRLTVV.

This clone was seen more than once but under ten times. V and J are TRBV30 and TRBJ1-1; TRBD1 aligns across 11 bases. The germline CDR1 and CDR2 sequences are GTSNPN and SVGIG (reference sequence). V lost 4 bases to trimming and J lost 5 bases; unmatched junction nucleotides: 6. The CDR3 covers 14 residues. The CDR3 nucleotides read TGTGCCTGGAACCCGGGACAGGGGGGAACTGAAGCTTTCTTT. It codes for CAWNPGQGGTEAFF.

The chain combines TRBV5-5 with TRBJ1-5; 10 positions match TRBD1. J gave up 5 bases and V 4 bases, and 6 bases lay outside the gene matches. Germline CDR1 and CDR2: SGHKS and YYEKEE (reference sequence). This CDR3 spans 15 amino acids. CDR3 nucleotides: TGTGCCAGCAGCGCTAGCGGACAGGGGGATCAGCCCCAGCATTTT. Translating gives CASSASGQGDQPQHF.

The chain carries TRBV5-1 and TRBJ2-2, with unresolved D. The germline V gene encodes CDR1 SGHRS and CDR2 YFSETQ. The ends were cut back, 1 base at V and 3 bases at J, with 16 bases in the middle. The CDR3 is 17 amino acids. Written as DNA, the CDR3 is TGCGCCAGCAGCTTGTTACCGGGCCCCAGCTACACCGGGGAGCTGTTTTTT. Translating gives CASSLLPGPSYTGELFF.

This rearrangement joins TRBV5-6 to TRBJ2-5; D is perhaps TRBD1 (6 bases). The CDR3 is 14 amino acids. Germline V gene sequence: CDR1 SGHDT, CDR2 YYEEEE. Trimming stripped 1 base from V and 5 bases from J, with 12 bases between. The chain's CDR3 is CASSLTGLYETQYF. The CDR3 bases are TGTGCCAGCAGCTTGACAGGGCTCTACGAGACCCAGTACTTC.

V usage is TRBV7-2 and J usage is TRBJ2-7; TRBD2 agrees at 7 bases. The junction had 7 bases not matched to a gene; V was cut back by 4 bases and J by 13 bases. The CDR3 runs 11 residues. The V gene's germline CDR1 is SGHTA and CDR2 FQGNSA. The CDR3 nucleotides are TGTGCCAGCAGCTCTAGACTAGCTCTCTACTTC. It is translated as CASSSRLALYF.

This chain uses TRBV6-5 with TRBJ2-1; D is unresolved. V dropped 5 bases and J dropped 6 bases, with 14 bases sitting between them. Germline CDR1 reads MNHEY; CDR2 reads SVGAGI. The CDR3 has 14 residues. The CDR3 spells CASSALSRRNEQFF. The CDR3 DNA follows: TGTGCCAGCAGTGCCCTGAGCCGGCGCAATGAGCAGTTCTTC.

V gene TRBV19 combines with J gene TRBJ1-5, with unresolved D. This CDR3 is built from 14 residues. V was trimmed by 3 bases and J by 6 bases, leaving 12 bases between them. The germline CDR1 and CDR2 sequences are LNHDA and SQIVND (reference sequence). CDR3 protein: CASSIPKGSQPQHF. In DNA form, the CDR3 reads TGTGCCAGTAGTATTCCAAAGGGCAGTCAGCCCCAGCATTTT.